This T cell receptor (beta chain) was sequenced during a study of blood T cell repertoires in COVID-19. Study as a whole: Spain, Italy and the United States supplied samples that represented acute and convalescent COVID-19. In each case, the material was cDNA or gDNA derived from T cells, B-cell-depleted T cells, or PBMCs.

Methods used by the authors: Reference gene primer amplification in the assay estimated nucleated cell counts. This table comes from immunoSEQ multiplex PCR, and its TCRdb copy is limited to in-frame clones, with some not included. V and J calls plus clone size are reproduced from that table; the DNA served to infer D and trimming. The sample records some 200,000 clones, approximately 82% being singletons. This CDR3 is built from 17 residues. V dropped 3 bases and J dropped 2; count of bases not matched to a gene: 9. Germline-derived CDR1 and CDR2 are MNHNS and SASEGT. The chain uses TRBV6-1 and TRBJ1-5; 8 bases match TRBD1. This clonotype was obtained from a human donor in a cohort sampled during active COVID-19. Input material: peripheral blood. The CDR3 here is CASSDRRQGMGNQPQHF. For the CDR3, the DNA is TGTGCCAGCAGTGATAGGCGACAGGGGATGGGCAATCAGCCCCAGCATTTT.